These T cell receptor beta chains were read from a single sample in a study of cytomegalovirus exposure and HLA in healthy donors. Sequenced by immunoSEQ multiplex PCR; TCRdb stores in-frame clones only, minus some. The sample carries 100,000 to 150,000 clones, approximately 75% recorded once. What was sequenced was PBMCs. The receptors were sampled from a man aged 25 to 45 in good health and CMV-seronegative. CDR3s include the opening cysteine and the closing phenylalanine or tryptophan. D genes are given only for firm matches. Clone size is shown for a subset of rows, as once, few, many or a class of expanded clone.

size	D	V	J	CDR3	DNA
-	-	TRBV19	TRBJ2-1	CASRILGTTYNEQFF	TGTGCCAGTCGGATCCTCGGGACAACCTACAATGAGCAGTTCTTC
-	-	TRBV5-5	TRBJ1-1	CASSLRVEAFF	TGTGCCAGCAGCCTGAGGGTTGAAGCTTTCTTT
-	-	TRBV7-8	TRBJ2-7	CASSRVVGDAYEQYF	TGTGCCAGCAGCCGGGTCGTTGGAGATGCCTACGAGCAGTACTTC
-	TRBD2	TRBV2	TRBJ2-1	CASSESASGGIRSYNEQFF	TGTGCCAGCAGTGAATCAGCTAGCGGGGGTATCAGGTCCTACAATGAGCAGTTCTTC
-	-	TRBV5-7	TRBJ1-4	CASSLRGSGGEKLFF	TGTGCCAGCAGCTTGCGGGGATCCGGGGGTGAAAAACTGTTTTTT
-	TRBD2	TRBV7-3	TRBJ2-1	CASSRLAGYNEQFF	TGTGCCAGCAGCCGACTAGCGGGGTACAATGAGCAGTTCTTC
few	-	TRBV5-6	TRBJ2-5	CASSLVGKETQYF	TGTGCCAGCAGCTTGGTCGGGAAAGAGACCCAGTACTTC
once	-	TRBV30	TRBJ2-6	CAWSDKRPLSGANVLTF	TGTGCCTGGAGTGATAAGCGCCCCCTCTCTGGGGCCAACGTCCTGACTTTC
few	-	TRBV7-2	TRBJ1-4	CASSFQKNNEKLFF	TGTGCCAGCAGCTTCCAAAAAAATAATGAAAAACTGTTTTTT
-	-	TRBV15	TRBJ2-7	CATSSRDNSYEQYF	TGTGCCACCAGCAGTCGCGACAATTCCTACGAGCAGTACTTC
-	TRBD1	TRBV9	TRBJ2-7	CASSVSWTGLNEQYF	TGTGCCAGCAGCGTCTCCTGGACAGGGCTGAACGAGCAGTACTTC
few	TRBD1	TRBV7-9	TRBJ2-5	CASSLWTGGQETQYF	TGTGCCAGCAGCTTATGGACAGGGGGTCAAGAGACCCAGTACTTC
-	-	TRBV28	TRBJ1-4	CASSVLGANEKLFF	TGTGCCAGCAGTGTTCTGGGGGCGAATGAAAAACTGTTTTTT
-	-	TRBV18	TRBJ2-1	CASSPQKVSDEQFF	TGTGCCAGCTCACCACAAAAGGTTAGCGATGAGCAGTTCTTC
-	-	TRBV19	TRBJ1-4	CASTPHIPGHRPNEKLFF	TGTGCCAGTACCCCTCACATACCGGGACACCGTCCTAATGAAAAACTGTTTTTT
-	-	TRBV4-2	TRBJ1-2	CASSQMGNSRGHGYTF	TGTGCCAGCAGCCAAATGGGGAACTCTCGGGGTCACGGCTACACCTTC
-	-	TRBV28	TRBJ1-2	CASSFPLDFGGNYGYTF	TGTGCCAGCAGCTTCCCTCTAGACTTCGGAGGTAACTATGGCTACACCTTC
-	TRBD2	TRBV7-8	TRBJ2-3	CASRTSGGTDTQYF	TGTGCCAGCAGAACTAGCGGGGGCACAGATACGCAGTATTTT
-	TRBD1	TRBV4-1	TRBJ1-2	CASSQVGTGGIGYTF	TGCGCCAGCAGCCAAGTCGGGACAGGGGGGATTGGCTACACCTTC
-	-	TRBV6-5	TRBJ2-3	CASSYSGQGGDTQYF	TGTGCCAGCAGTTACTCGGGGCAGGGGGGCGATACGCAGTATTTT
-	TRBD1	TRBV5-6	TRBJ1-2	CASSLGQGAGGYTF	TGTGCCAGCAGCCTGGGCCAGGGGGCGGGTGGCTACACCTTC
-	-	TRBV6-4	TRBJ1-5	CASSESDAGANQPQHF	TGTGCCAGCAGTGAGTCTGATGCAGGGGCTAATCAGCCCCAGCATTTT
few	-	TRBV6-5	TRBJ1-1	CASRTATEAFF	TGTGCCAGCAGGACAGCCACTGAAGCTTTCTTT
-	TRBD2	TRBV28	TRBJ2-5	CASSPSSGGTETQYF	TGTGCCAGCAGTCCGAGTAGCGGGGGGACAGAGACCCAGTACTTC
-	TRBD1	TRBV10-2	TRBJ2-7	CASSGTGAARSSYEQYF	TGCGCCAGCAGCGGGACAGGGGCCGCAAGGAGCTCCTACGAGCAGTACTTC
once	-	TRBV11-2	TRBJ2-5	CASSFTTETQYF	TGTGCCAGCAGCTTCACAACAGAGACCCAGTACTTC
few	TRBD1	TRBV13	TRBJ1-2	CASSLFQRDREGVGYTF	TGTGCCAGCAGCTTATTTCAGCGGGACAGGGAAGGGGTTGGCTACACCTTC
-	-	TRBV2	TRBJ1-2	CASSGRGGDIGYGYTF	TGTGCCAGCAGTGGAAGGGGGGGGGATATCGGCTATGGCTACACCTTC
-	TRBD2	TRBV4-3	TRBJ2-1	CASSPTSGGNEQFF	TGCGCCAGCAGCCCGACTAGCGGGGGCAATGAGCAGTTCTTC
-	-	TRBV28	TRBJ2-3	CASRAALSSTDTQYF	TGTGCCAGCAGGGCGGCTCTCTCGAGCACAGATACGCAGTATTTT
-	TRBD1	TRBV5-5	TRBJ1-2	CASSFGQGPNYGYTF	TGTGCCAGCAGCTTTGGACAGGGTCCAAACTATGGCTACACCTTC
-	TRBD1	TRBV6-4	TRBJ2-3	CASSEGTADTQYF	TGTGCCAGCAGTGAAGGGACAGCAGATACGCAGTATTTT
-	-	TRBV25-1	TRBJ2-2	CASSGRVNGAGELFF	TGTGCCAGCAGTGGCAGGGTCAATGGGGCCGGGGAGCTGTTTTTT
few	-	TRBV29-1	TRBJ1-1	CSVADYKAFF	TGCAGCGTAGCGGACTATAAAGCTTTCTTT
-	-	TRBV5-1	TRBJ2-5	CASSLGTAQETQYF	TGCGCCAGCAGCTTGGGGACAGCTCAAGAGACCCAGTACTTC
-	-	TRBV9	TRBJ1-3	CASSAYSGNTIYF	TGTGCCAGCAGCGCGTACTCTGGAAACACCATATATTTT
once	-	TRBV5-1	TRBJ1-3	CASSLGVSSGNTIYF	TGCGCCAGCAGCTTAGGGGTCAGCTCTGGAAACACCATATATTTT
-	-	TRBV25-1	TRBJ2-4	CASSDVSSDIQYF	TGTGCCAGCAGTGATGTGAGCTCGGACATTCAGTACTTC
-	TRBD1	TRBV9	TRBJ2-3	CASSVEGAGDTQYF	TGTGCCAGCAGCGTAGAGGGGGCAGGAGATACGCAGTATTTT
-	-	TRBV16	TRBJ2-4	CASSQLREDIQYF	TGTGCCAGCAGCCAATTAAGGGAGGACATTCAGTACTTC
-	TRBD2	TRBV5-6	TRBJ2-5	CASSLWLAGGLQETQYF	TGTGCCAGCAGCTTGTGGTTAGCGGGGGGCCTCCAAGAGACCCAGTACTTC
-	-	TRBV2	TRBJ1-2	CASIRVANYGYTF	TGTGCCAGCATCAGGGTGGCTAACTATGGCTACACCTTC
-	TRBD2	TRBV9	TRBJ2-3	CASSVESSGATDTQYF	TGTGCCAGCAGCGTAGAAAGTAGCGGGGCCACAGATACGCAGTATTTT
-	-	TRBV10-1	TRBJ2-1	CASSGSLGGANYNEQFF	TGCGCCAGCAGTGGGTCCCTCGGGGGAGCCAACTACAATGAGCAGTTCTTC
-	TRBD1	TRBV10-3	TRBJ2-2	CASRQGTTNTGELFF	TGTGCCAGTAGACAGGGAACCACGAACACCGGGGAGCTGTTTTTT
-	TRBD1	TRBV7-8	TRBJ1-3	CASSQKRVIDRGTWGNTIYF	TGTGCCAGCAGCCAAAAAAGGGTGATAGACAGGGGAACATGGGGAAACACCATATATTTT
-	-	TRBV18	TRBJ2-7	CASSWGDEQYF	TGTGCCAGCTCTTGGGGGGACGAGCAGTACTTC
-	-	TRBV19	TRBJ1-5	CASSVLLFDQPQHF	TGTGCCAGTAGTGTTTTATTGTTCGATCAGCCCCAGCATTTT
few	-	TRBV4-1	TRBJ2-7	CASSQQQGGSYEQYF	TGCGCCAGCAGCCAGCAACAAGGAGGTTCCTACGAGCAGTACTTC
-	TRBD2	TRBV6-1	TRBJ2-5	CASSEAVRGEETQYF	TGTGCCAGCAGTGAAGCCGTGCGGGGGGAAGAGACCCAGTACTTC
-	-	TRBV21-1	TRBJ1-2	CAPLGSRAQVRPFWYGYTF	TGTGCGCCCCTTGGGTCGAGGGCACAAGTTCGCCCTTTCTGGTATGGCTACACCTTC
-	-	TRBV27	TRBJ2-3	CASHLRGADTQYF	TGTGCCAGTCACTTGCGGGGTGCAGATACGCAGTATTTT
-	-	TRBV6-1	TRBJ2-7	CASSEGGQTAPYEQYF	TGTGCCAGCAGTGAAGGAGGCCAAACCGCTCCCTACGAGCAGTACTTC